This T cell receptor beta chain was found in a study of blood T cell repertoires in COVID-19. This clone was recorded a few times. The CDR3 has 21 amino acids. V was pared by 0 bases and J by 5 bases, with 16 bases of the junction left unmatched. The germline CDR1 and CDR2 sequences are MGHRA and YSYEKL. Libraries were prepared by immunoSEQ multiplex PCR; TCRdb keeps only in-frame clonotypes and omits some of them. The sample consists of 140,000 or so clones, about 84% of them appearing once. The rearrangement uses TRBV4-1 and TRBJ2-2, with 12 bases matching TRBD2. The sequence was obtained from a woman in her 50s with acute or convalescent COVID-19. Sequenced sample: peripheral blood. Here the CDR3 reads CASSQDLGLASGGARTGELFF. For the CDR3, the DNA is TGCGCCAGCAGCCAAGATCTCGGATTGGCTAGCGGGGGGGCGCGGACCGGGGAGCTGTTTTTT.